Below are 22 T cell receptor beta chains sequenced from a single sample in a study of T-cell memory formation after mild COVID-19. TCRdb reprocessed the 5' RACE reads with MiXCR, giving one entry per CDR3 protein. The table lists 450,000 or so distinct CDR3 sequences, 20% of them singletons. The sequenced material came from PBMCs or a T cell subset sorted from them (not recorded which). All receptors come from an adult woman who had mild COVID-19 (a few samples of this study predate the infection). Cell type and time point are not known.

This clonotype was counted only a few times. The J gene is TRBJ2-7, the V gene TRBV7-9; D unresolved. Trimming removed 1 base at V and 2 bases at J, with 15 bases between. Germline CDR1 reads SEHNR; CDR2 reads FQNEAQ (reference sequence). This CDR3 contains 16 residues. This chain's CDR3 is CASSLGPFERAYEQYF. The CDR3 bases are TGTGCCAGCAGCTTAGGGCCATTCGAGAGAGCCTACGAGCAGTACTTC.

The DNA for the CDR3 is TGTGCCAGCGCAAACAGCGTGACGAACTATGGCTACACCTTC. Translation: CASANSVTNYGYTF. The rearrangement joins TRBV4-2 to TRBJ1-2; D unresolved. The germline V and J ends were trimmed by 8 bases and 2 bases, with 15 bases remaining between them. CDR1 is LGHNA, CDR2 YNFKEQ, per germline. The CDR3 extends over 14 amino acids.

This clonotype was detected a few times. This chain joins TRBV10-3 and TRBJ2-7, with a possible D match to TRBD2 (5 bases). Between the trimmed V and J ends, which lost 4 bases and 5 bases, there was a span of 6 bases. This CDR3 is built from 11 residues. The germline gives CDR1 ENHRY, CDR2 SYGVKD. DNA of the CDR3: TGTGCCATCAGTGCCGGGAACGAGCAGTACTTC. Translating gives CAISAGNEQYF.

This clonotype was counted a few times. The rearrangement links TRBV18 to TRBJ1-5; no definite D call. V was clipped by 8 bases and J by 1 base, with 12 bases between them. CDR1 and CDR2 from the germline V gene are KGHSH and LQKENI. The CDR3 covers 14 residues. The CDR3 loop is CASTDYGSNQPQHF. CDR3 nucleotides: TGTGCCAGCACTGATTACGGGAGCAATCAGCCCCAGCATTTT.

This clonotype was seen a few times. The V and J genes are TRBV11-2 and TRBJ2-7; 7 positions agree with TRBD2. The length of the CDR3 is 18 residues. V lost 0 bases, J lost 0 bases, and 11 bases stayed unmatched. Germline V CDR1 and CDR2: SGHAT, FQNNGV. The CDR3 bases are TGTGCCAGCAGCTTAGAGAGGGGCCTAGCGGTTTCCTCCTACGAGCAGTACTTC. Protein product: CASSLERGLAVSSYEQYF.

This clonotype has a handful of counts. The chain recombines TRBV20-1 with TRBJ2-7; D is possibly TRBD1 or TRBD2 (5 bases each). CDR1 DFQATT and CDR2 SNEGSKA come from the germline V gene (reference sequence). V gave up 1 base and J gave up 3 bases, with 10 bases separating them. The CDR3 consists of 13 residues. This CDR3 reads CSARAGRSYEQYF. DNA of the CDR3: TGCAGTGCTAGAGCAGGGAGAAGCTACGAGCAGTACTTC.

In this sample, this clonotype turned up a few times. This chain joins TRBV4-2 and TRBJ2-7; D remains ambiguous. V lost 5 bases and J lost 2, with 10 bases in between. Germline-derived CDR1 and CDR2 are LGHNA and YNFKEQ. The CDR3 spans 13 residues. CDR3: CASSGLKTYEQYF. In DNA, the CDR3 is TGTGCCAGCAGCGGGCTAAAGACCTACGAGCAGTACTTC.

This clonotype has a handful of counts. The chain joins TRBV10-3 to TRBJ2-7, with D unclear. Looked up from germline, CDR1 is ENHRY and CDR2 is SYGVKD. V was cut by 0 bases and J by 3 bases, with 6 bases left in between. The CDR3 totals 13 residues. The CDR3 loop reads CAISESTGYEQYF. The CDR3 coding sequence is TGTGCCATCAGTGAGTCGACCGGCTACGAGCAGTACTTC.

The rearrangement links TRBV7-6 to TRBJ2-5, with 7 bases fitting TRBD2. V gave up 7 bases and J gave up 5 bases; unmatched junction bases: 4. Per the germline V gene, CDR1 is SGHVS and CDR2 is FNYEAQ. The CDR3 totals 12 residues. The DNA for the CDR3 is TGTGCCAGCAAAAAGGGAGGGGAGACCCAGTACTTC. This gives the protein CASKKGGETQYF.

V and J are TRBV15 and TRBJ1-3, with D unresolved. Germline-derived CDR1 and CDR2 are LNHNV and YYDKDF (reference sequence). The V end lost 3 bases, the J end lost 1 base, and 10 bases lay between the germline ends. The CDR3 extends over 15 amino acids. As DNA, the CDR3 is TGTGCCACCAGCAGTACAGTATTTTCTGGAAACACCATATATTTT. Translated: CATSSTVFSGNTIYF.

The chain employs TRBV10-3 and TRBJ2-7; D is ambiguous. Deletions cut 4 bases from V and 6 bases from J, with 10 bases between. The CDR3 is 12 residues long. Germline values: CDR1 ENHRY, CDR2 SYGVKD. CDR3 in amino acids: CAISVTGSEQYF. The CDR3 DNA follows: TGTGCCATCAGTGTAACCGGGTCCGAGCAGTACTTC.

This clonotype was seen a handful of times. The chain carries TRBV7-2 and TRBJ2-2; TRBD1 aligns across 8 bases. The CDR3 is 16 amino acids. From germline, CDR1 is SGHTA and CDR2 FQGNSA. The V gene end was trimmed by 1 base and the J gene end by 4 bases; junction bases not matched to a gene: 5. CDR3 sequence reads: CASSLVGTGSTGELFF. CDR3 sequence (DNA): TGTGCCAGCAGCTTAGTCGGGACAGGTAGCACCGGGGAGCTGTTTTTT.

This clonotype has only a few counts. The chain combines TRBV2 with TRBJ2-7; possibly TRBD1 or TRBD2 for D (5 bases each). Germline V gene sequence: CDR1 SNHLY, CDR2 FYNNEI. The germline V and J ends were trimmed by 5 bases and 3 bases, with 14 bases remaining between them. The CDR3 is 14 residues long. The CDR3 spells CASSPRDAYYEQYF. CDR3 DNA: TGTGCCAGCAGTCCCCGGGACGCTTACTACGAGCAGTACTTC. Using reference TRBV2 and TRBJ2-7 for the parts outside the CDR3, the full variable domain is EPEVTQTPSHQVTQMGQEVILRCVPISNHLYFYWYRQILGQKVEFLVSFYNNEISEKSEIFDDQFSVERPDGSNFTLKIRSTKLEDSAMYFCASSPRDAYYEQYFGPGTRLTVT.

The chain employs TRBV7-9 and TRBJ1-1; D perhaps matches TRBD1 (6 bases). This CDR3 is 16 amino acids long. Per germline, CDR1 SEHNR and CDR2 FQNEAQ (reference sequence). V shed 1 base and J shed 6 bases, with 18 bases lying between them. CDR3 coding DNA: TGTGCCAGCAGCTTAGTTTACGCAGGGGCCGCCGCTGAAGCTTTCTTT. It yields the protein CASSLVYAGAAAEAFF. The variable domain in full, completed from reference TRBV7-9 and TRBJ1-1, reads DTGVSQNPRHKITKRGQNVTFRCDPISEHNRLYWYRQTLGQGPEFLTYFQNEAQLEKSRLLSDRFSAERPKGSFSTLEIQRTEQGDSAMYLCASSLVYAGAAAEAFFGQGTRLTVV.

This clonotype was counted a few times. V gene TRBV7-6 combines with J gene TRBJ2-3; TRBD2 matches at 11 bases. V gave up 7 bases and J gave up 6 bases; unmatched junction bases: 9. CDR3 length: 15 amino acids. Per the germline V gene, CDR1 is SGHVS and CDR2 is FNYEAQ. In DNA form, the CDR3 reads TGTGCCAGCAACCGACTAGCGGGATCGGAGGATACGCAGTATTTT. It codes for CASNRLAGSEDTQYF.

The chain combines TRBV12-3 or TRBV12-4 with TRBJ2-3; 7 bases line up with TRBD1. The length of the CDR3 is 14 residues. The V and J ends lost 10 bases and 2 bases, in that order; junction bases with no gene match: 9. The CDR3, as DNA: TGTGCCACCTCCCTGAGGGGGCCCACAGATACGCAGTATTTT. Protein sequence: CATSLRGPTDTQYF.

This clonotype showed up just a few times. The V gene is TRBV24-1, the J gene TRBJ2-1; possibly TRBD1 for D (6 bases). V shed 4 bases and J shed 1 base, with 10 bases lying between them. This CDR3 has 15 amino acids. Per germline, CDR1 KGHDR and CDR2 SFDVKD. The CDR3: CATSDPTGSYNEQFF. The CDR3 DNA sequence: TGTGCCACCAGTGACCCAACAGGGTCCTACAATGAGCAGTTCTTC.

This clonotype was seen only a few times. The chain combines TRBV7-8 with TRBJ2-7, with TRBD1 matching 10 bases. The V segment lost 4 bases and the J segment 7 bases; nucleotides outside the gene matches: 7. CDR1 SGHVS and CDR2 FQNEAQ come from the germline V gene. This CDR3 spans 14 amino acids. The CDR3 loop is CASSSWTGGGEQYF. In DNA, the CDR3 is TGTGCCAGCAGCTCCTGGACAGGGGGGGGAGAGCAGTACTTC.

This clonotype was counted between two and nine times. This sequence joins TRBV7-3 and TRBJ1-3, with D possibly TRBD1 on 6 matching bases. CDR3 size: 16 residues. From germline, CDR1 is SGHTA and CDR2 FQGTGA. The V and J ends lost 5 bases and 2 bases respectively, with 16 bases between them. This CDR3 reads CASSPGSAGAGNTIYF. The CDR3 DNA reads as TGTGCCAGCAGCCCGGGGTCTGCAGGGGCTGGAAACACCATATATTTT.

This clonotype was counted a few times. V and J are TRBV15 and TRBJ2-1; 8 positions agree with TRBD2. Trimming removed 5 bases from V and 4 bases from J; junction bases left unmatched: 10. The CDR3 runs 16 residues. The germline CDR1 and CDR2 sequences are LNHNV and YYDKDF (reference sequence). The DNA of the CDR3 is TGTGCCACCAGCCGCGGGGGGACGGGGGGGTACAATGAGCAGTTCTTC. Amino acids: CATSRGGTGGYNEQFF.

The chain employs TRBV24-1 and TRBJ2-3, with 9 bases fitting TRBD1. Germline V gives CDR1 KGHDR, CDR2 SFDVKD. V shed 4 bases and J 5 bases; nucleotides not matched to a gene: 9. The CDR3 consists of 16 residues. The CDR3: CATSEQDRGLGDTQYF. CDR3 coding DNA: TGTGCCACCAGTGAACAGGACAGGGGATTGGGAGATACGCAGTATTTT.

This clonotype was counted only a few times. The chain carries TRBV15 and TRBJ1-6, with D hard to call. Germline loops: CDR1 LNHNV, CDR2 YYDKDF (reference sequence). The V and J ends lost 1 base and 5 bases respectively, with 12 bases between them. This CDR3 is built from 16 residues. The CDR3 region is CATSRGVTVDNSPLHF. In nucleotides, the CDR3 is TGTGCCACCAGCAGAGGAGTGACGGTGGATAATTCACCCCTCCACTTT. Using reference TRBV15 and TRBJ1-6 for the parts outside the CDR3, the full variable domain is DAMVIQNPRYQVTQFGKPVTLSCSQTLNHNVMYWYQQKSSQAPKLLFHYYDKDFNNEADTPDNFQSRRPNTSFCFLDIRSPGLGDTAMYLCATSRGVTVDNSPLHFGNGTRLTVT.